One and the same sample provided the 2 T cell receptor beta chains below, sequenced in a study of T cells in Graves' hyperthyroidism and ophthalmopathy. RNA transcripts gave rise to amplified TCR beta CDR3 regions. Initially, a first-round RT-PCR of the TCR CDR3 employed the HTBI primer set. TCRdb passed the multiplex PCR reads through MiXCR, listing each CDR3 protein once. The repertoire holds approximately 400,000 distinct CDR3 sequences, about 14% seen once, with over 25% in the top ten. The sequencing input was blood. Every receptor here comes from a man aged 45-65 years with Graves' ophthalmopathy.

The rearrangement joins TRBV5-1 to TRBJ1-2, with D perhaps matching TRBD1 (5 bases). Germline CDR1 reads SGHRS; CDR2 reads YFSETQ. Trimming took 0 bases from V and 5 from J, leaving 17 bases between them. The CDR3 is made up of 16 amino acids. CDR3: CASSLDWDGIDYGYTF. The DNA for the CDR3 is TGCGCCAGCAGCTTGGACTGGGACGGTATAGATTATGGCTACACCTTC.

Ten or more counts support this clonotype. DNA for the CDR3: TGCAGTGCCGGTACTAGCGGGAGCTACAATGAGCAGTTCTTC. It specifies CSAGTSGSYNEQFF. The rearrangement uses TRBV20-1 and TRBJ2-1; 11 bases are shared with TRBD2. Germline values: CDR1 DFQATT, CDR2 SNEGSKA (reference sequence). The CDR3 runs 14 residues. J was trimmed by 3 bases and V by 6 bases; bases with no gene match: 4.